The clone carrying this T cell receptor (beta chain) was picked up a small number of times. The data originate from a study of blood T cell repertoires in COVID-19. CDR1 is MRHNA and CDR2 is SNTAGT in the germline V gene. Germline trimming cut 5 bases from V and 1 base from J; bases unmatched to any gene: 8. This CDR3 contains 16 residues. Enrollment of patients from Seattle took place during active infection, with longitudinal follow-up. Produced via immunoSEQ multiplex PCR; TCRdb's table is partial and in-frame only. The sample holds around 300,000 clones, about 87% seen once. This chain connects TRBV6-4 to TRBJ1-1; 9 nucleotides align to TRBD1. This receptor was obtained from a woman in her 30s with COVID-19, enrolled during active disease. Sequencing was performed on peripheral blood. The DNA of the CDR3 is TGTGCCAGCAGTAGCAAACCGGGACAGGGGAACACTGAAGCTTTCTTT. Its translation is CASSSKPGQGNTEAFF.